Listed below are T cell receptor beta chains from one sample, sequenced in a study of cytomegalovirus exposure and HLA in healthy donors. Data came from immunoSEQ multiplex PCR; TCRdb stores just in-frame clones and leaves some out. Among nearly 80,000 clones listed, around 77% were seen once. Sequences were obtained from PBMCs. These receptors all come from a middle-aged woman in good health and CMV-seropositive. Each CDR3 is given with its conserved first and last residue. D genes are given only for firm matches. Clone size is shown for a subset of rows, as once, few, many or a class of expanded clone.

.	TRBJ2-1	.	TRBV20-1	TGCAGTGACACAAAGAAAGTGTACCAGTTCTTC	CSDTKKVYQFF
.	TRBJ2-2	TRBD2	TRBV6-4	TGTGCCAGCACTGCGGGAGCGGACACCGGGGAGCTGTTTTTT	CASTAGADTGELFF
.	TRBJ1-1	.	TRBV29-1	TGCAGCGTAACAGAAATAAAGAAAGGAGAAGCTTTCTTT	CSVTEIKKGEAFF
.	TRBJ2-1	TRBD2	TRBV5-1	TGCGCCAGCAGCGGCAGCGGGACCTACAATGAGCAGTTCTTC	CASSGSGTYNEQFF
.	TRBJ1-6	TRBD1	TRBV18	TGTGCCAGCTCACTAGACAGGGATAATTCACCCCTCCACTTT	CASSLDRDNSPLHF
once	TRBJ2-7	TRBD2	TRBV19	TGTGCCAGTAGTCCGGCGGGAGGAGGAAACTACGAGCAGTACTTC	CASSPAGGGNYEQYF
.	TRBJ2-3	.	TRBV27	TGTGCCAGCAGTTTGACTACCTCGCACACAGATACGCAGTATTTT	CASSLTTSHTDTQYF
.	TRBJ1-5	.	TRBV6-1	TGTGCCAGCAGCGGGGTTGACAATCAGCCCCAGCATTTT	CASSGVDNQPQHF
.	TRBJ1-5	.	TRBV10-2	TGCGCCAGCAGTGACCCGGACACAGGGTACCGTCAGCCCCAGCATTTT	CASSDPDTGYRQPQHF
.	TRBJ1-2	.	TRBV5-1	TGCGCCAGCAGCTTGGGACAGTCCTCCTATGGCTACACCTTC	CASSLGQSSYGYTF
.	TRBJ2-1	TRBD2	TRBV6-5	TGTGCCAGCAGTTACGCGGGGGGGCCGGCGTCCAATGAGCAGTTCTTC	CASSYAGGPASNEQFF
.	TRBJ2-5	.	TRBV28	TGTGCCAGCAGTTCTAGGGAGACCCAGTACTTC	CASSSRETQYF
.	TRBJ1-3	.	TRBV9	TGTGCCAGCAGCGTAGAGGACAGCTCTGGAAACACCATATATTTT	CASSVEDSSGNTIYF
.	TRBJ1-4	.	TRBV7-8	TGTGCCAGCAGCCCTGGCGGCGGGCGGAGTAATGAAAAACTGTTTTTT	CASSPGGGRSNEKLFF
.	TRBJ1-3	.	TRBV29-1	TGCAGCGTTGATCGGGGAAACACCATATATTTT	CSVDRGNTIYF
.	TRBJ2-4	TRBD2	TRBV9	TGTGCCAGCAGCCTGGGGTTGGCTAGCGGGGGGGAAAACATTCAGTACTTC	CASSLGLASGGENIQYF
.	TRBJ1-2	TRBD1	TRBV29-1	TGCAGCGCTATCAGGGGGCGCGAAGGCTACACCTTC	CSAIRGREGYTF
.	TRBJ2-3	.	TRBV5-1	TGCGCCAGCAGCTTGTCCGGGAGCATAGGGGATACGCAGTATTTT	CASSLSGSIGDTQYF
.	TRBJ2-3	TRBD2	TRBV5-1	TGCGCCAGCAGCTTGAGTTTTAGCGGGGGGGCGAGTCCAGATACGCAGTATTTT	CASSLSFSGGASPDTQYF
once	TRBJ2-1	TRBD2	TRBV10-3	TGTGCCACCTCCGGGACTAGCGGTGGATACAATGAGCAGTTCTTC	CATSGTSGGYNEQFF
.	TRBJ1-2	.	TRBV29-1	TGCAGCGTTCCTGGGCAGGCAGATTACTATGGCTACACCTTC	CSVPGQADYYGYTF
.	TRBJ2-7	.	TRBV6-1	TGTGCCAGCAGTGGGGTCAGGGGTTACGAGCAGTACTTC	CASSGVRGYEQYF
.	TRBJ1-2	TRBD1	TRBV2	TGTGCCAGCAGCGAGGGACAGGGTGACTATGGCTACACCTTC	CASSEGQGDYGYTF
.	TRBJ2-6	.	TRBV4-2	TGTGCCAGCAGCCAAGAGACAGGCTCTGGGGCCAACGTCCTGACTTTC	CASSQETGSGANVLTF
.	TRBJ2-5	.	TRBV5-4	TGTGCCAGCAGCTCGGAAATAGGGGAAGAGACCCAGTACTTC	CASSSEIGEETQYF
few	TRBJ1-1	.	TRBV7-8	TGTGCCAGCAGCTTAGTGAGATCTTCCGGGGTTTTGAAAGCTGAAGCTTTCTTT	CASSLVRSSGVLKAEAFF
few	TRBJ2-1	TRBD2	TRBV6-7	TGTGCCAGCAGTTCGGCGGGAGTGGCCTACAATGAGCAGTTCTTC	CASSSAGVAYNEQFF
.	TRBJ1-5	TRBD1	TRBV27	TGTGCCAGCAGGAACCTAAGACAGGGGATCTTATCGGATCAGCCCCAGCATTTT	CASRNLRQGILSDQPQHF
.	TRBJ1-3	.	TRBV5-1	TGCGCCAGCAGCTCAGGAGGACAGCCGGGAAACACCATATATTTT	CASSSGGQPGNTIYF
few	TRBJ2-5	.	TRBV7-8	TGTGCCAGCAGCGCCCCCGGCAGGGGCCAAGAGACCCAGTACTTC	CASSAPGRGQETQYF
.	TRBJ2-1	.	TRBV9	TGTGCCAGCAGCGTAGAACCGGACAATGAGCAGTTCTTC	CASSVEPDNEQFF
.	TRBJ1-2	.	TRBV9	TGTGCCAGCAGCGTAGGCGGCAGGGAGGGTGGCTACACCTTC	CASSVGGREGGYTF
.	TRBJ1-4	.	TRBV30	TGTGCCTGGAAGCCCGCAACTAATGAAAAACTGTTTTTT	CAWKPATNEKLFF
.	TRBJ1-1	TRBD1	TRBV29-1	TGCAGCGTCGACAGGGGGCCGGGTACTGAAGCTTTCTTT	CSVDRGPGTEAFF
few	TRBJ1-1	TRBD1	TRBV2	TGTGCCAGCAGGGGCCGACAGGGCTTTATTGAAGCTTTCTTT	CASRGRQGFIEAFF
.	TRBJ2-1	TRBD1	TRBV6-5	TGTGCCAGCAGTTACTCCCCGGACAGGAACAATGAGCAGTTCTTC	CASSYSPDRNNEQFF